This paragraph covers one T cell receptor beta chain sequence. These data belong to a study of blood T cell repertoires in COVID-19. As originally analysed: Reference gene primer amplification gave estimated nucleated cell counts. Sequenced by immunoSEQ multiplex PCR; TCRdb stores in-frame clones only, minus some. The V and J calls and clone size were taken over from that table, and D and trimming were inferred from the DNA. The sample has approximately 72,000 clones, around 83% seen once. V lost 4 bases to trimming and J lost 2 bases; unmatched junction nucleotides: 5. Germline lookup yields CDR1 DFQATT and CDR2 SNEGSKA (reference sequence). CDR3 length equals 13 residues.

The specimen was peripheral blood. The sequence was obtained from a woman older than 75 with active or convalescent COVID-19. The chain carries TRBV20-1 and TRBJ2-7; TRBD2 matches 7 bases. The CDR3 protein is CSANEAGTYEQYF. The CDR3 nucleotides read TGCAGTGCTAATGAAGCGGGGACCTACGAGCAGTACTTC.